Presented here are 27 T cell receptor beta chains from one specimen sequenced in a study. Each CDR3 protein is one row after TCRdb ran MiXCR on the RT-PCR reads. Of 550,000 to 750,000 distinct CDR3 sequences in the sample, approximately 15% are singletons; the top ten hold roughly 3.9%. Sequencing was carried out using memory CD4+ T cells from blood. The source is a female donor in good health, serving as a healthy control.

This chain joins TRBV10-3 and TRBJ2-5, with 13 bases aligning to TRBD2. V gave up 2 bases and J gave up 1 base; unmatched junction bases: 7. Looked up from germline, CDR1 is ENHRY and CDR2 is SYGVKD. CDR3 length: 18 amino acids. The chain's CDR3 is CAISEASTSGRGQETQYF. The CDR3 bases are TGTGCCATCAGTGAGGCGAGCACTAGCGGGAGGGGCCAAGAGACCCAGTACTTC.

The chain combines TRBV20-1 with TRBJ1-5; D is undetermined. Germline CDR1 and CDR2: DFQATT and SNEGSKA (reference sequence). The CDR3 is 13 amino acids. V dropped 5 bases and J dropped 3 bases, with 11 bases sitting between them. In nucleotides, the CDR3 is TGCAGTGCTCCACTCTTTACCAATCAGCCCCAGCATTTT. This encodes CSAPLFTNQPQHF.

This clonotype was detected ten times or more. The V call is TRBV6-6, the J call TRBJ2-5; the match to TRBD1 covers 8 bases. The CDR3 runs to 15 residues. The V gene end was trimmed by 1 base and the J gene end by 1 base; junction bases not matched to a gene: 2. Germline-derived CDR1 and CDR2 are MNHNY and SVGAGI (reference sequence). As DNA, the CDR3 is TGTGCCAGCAGTTACTTGACAGGGGTCCAAGAGACCCAGTACTTC. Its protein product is CASSYLTGVQETQYF.

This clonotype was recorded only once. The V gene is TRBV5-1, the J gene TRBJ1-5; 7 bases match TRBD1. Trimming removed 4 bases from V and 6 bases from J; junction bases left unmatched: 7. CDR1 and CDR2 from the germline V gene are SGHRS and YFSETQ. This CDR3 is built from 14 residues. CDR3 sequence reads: CASSTRQGRQPQHF. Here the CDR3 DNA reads TGCGCCAGCAGCACCCGACAGGGCCGTCAGCCCCAGCATTTT.

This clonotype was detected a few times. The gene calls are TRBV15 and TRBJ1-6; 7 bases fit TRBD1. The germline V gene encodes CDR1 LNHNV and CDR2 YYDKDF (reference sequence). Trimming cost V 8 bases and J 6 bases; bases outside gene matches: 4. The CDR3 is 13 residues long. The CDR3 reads CATHQGGNSPLHF. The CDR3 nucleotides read TGTGCCACCCACCAGGGGGGTAATTCACCCCTCCACTTT.

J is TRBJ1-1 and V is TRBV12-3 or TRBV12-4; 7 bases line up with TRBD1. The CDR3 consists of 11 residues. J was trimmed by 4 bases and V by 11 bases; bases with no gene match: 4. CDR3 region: CAGGTATEAFF. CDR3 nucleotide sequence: TGTGCCGGGGGGACAGCCACTGAAGCTTTCTTT.

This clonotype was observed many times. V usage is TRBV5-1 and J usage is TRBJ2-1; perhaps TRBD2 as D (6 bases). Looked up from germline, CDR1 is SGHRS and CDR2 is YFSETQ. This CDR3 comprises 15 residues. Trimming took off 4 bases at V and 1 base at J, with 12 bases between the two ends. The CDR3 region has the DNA TGCGCCAGCAGCCAGGGTGGGGGGTCCTACAATGAGCAGTTCTTC. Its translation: CASSQGGGSYNEQFF.

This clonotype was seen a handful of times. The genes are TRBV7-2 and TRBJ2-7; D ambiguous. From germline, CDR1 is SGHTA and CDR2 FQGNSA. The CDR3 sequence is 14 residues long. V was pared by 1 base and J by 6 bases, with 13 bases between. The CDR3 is CASSLGASETEQYF. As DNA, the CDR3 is TGTGCCAGCAGCTTAGGGGCCTCGGAGACCGAGCAGTACTTC. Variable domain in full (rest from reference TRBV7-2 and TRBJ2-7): GAGVSQSPSNKVTEKGKDVELRCDPISGHTALYWYRQSLGQGLEFLIYFQGNSAPDKSGLPSDRFSAERTGGSVSTLTIQRTQQEDSAVYLCASSLGASETEQYFGPGTRLTVT.

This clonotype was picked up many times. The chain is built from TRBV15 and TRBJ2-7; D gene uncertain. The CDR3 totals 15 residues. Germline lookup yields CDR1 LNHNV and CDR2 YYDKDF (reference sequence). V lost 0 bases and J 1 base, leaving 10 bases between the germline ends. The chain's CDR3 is CATSRDVQASYEQYF. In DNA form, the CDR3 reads TGTGCCACCAGCAGAGATGTGCAGGCTTCCTACGAGCAGTACTTC.

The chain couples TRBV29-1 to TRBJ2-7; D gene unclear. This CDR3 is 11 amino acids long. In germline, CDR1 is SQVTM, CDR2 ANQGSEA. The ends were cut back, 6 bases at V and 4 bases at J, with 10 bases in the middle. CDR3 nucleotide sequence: TGCAGCGTCGCGGTGTGGTACGAGCAGTACTTC. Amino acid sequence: CSVAVWYEQYF.

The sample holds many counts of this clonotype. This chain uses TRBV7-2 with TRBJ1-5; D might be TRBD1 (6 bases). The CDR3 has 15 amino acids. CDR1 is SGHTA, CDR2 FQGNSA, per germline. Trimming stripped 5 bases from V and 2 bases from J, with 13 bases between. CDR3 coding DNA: TGTGCCAGCAGCGCTGACAGGCTCGGCAATCAGCCCCAGCATTTT. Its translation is CASSADRLGNQPQHF.

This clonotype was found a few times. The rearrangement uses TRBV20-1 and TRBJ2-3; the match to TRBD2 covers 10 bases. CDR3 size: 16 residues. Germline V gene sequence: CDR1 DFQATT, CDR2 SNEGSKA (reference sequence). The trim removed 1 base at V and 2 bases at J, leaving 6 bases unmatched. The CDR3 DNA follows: TGCAGTGCTAGAGCCCCTACTAGCGGGGTCACAGATACGCAGTATTTT. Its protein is CSARAPTSGVTDTQYF.

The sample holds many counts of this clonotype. The CDR3 is CASSQDFGQGLAGFTDTQYF. In DNA, the CDR3 is TGCGCCAGCAGCCAAGATTTCGGACAGGGTCTAGCGGGTTTCACAGATACGCAGTATTTT. The chain carries TRBV4-3 and TRBJ2-3; D might be TRBD1 or TRBD2, each matching 8 bases. The ends were cut back, 0 bases at V and 2 bases at J, with 24 bases in the middle. Germline V lookup: CDR1 LGHNA, CDR2 YSLEER. The CDR3 runs 20 residues.

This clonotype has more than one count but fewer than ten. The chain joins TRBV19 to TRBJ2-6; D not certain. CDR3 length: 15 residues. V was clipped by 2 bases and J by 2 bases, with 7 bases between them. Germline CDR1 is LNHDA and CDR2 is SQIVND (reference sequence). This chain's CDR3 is CASSIIPTGANVLTF. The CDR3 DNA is TGTGCCAGTAGTATAATTCCCACTGGGGCCAACGTCCTGACTTTC.

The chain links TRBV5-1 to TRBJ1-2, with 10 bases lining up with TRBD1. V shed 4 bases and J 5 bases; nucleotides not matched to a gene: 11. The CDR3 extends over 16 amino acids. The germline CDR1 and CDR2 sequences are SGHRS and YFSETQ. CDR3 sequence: CASSPVTGGVEYGYTF. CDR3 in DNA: TGCGCCAGCAGCCCGGTGACAGGGGGCGTTGAATATGGCTACACCTTC.

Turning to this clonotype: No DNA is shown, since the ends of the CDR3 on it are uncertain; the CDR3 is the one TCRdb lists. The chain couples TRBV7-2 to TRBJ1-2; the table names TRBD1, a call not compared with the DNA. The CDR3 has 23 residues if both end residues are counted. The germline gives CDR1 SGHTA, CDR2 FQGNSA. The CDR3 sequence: CASSLGGSSTEAFFGQTNYGYTF.

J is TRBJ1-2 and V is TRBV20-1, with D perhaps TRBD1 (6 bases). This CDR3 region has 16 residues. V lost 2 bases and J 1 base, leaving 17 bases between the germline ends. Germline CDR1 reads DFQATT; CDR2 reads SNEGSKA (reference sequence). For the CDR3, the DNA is TGCAGTGCTAGATCTACCGGGACAAGAATTAACTATGGCTACACCTTC. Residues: CSARSTGTRINYGYTF.

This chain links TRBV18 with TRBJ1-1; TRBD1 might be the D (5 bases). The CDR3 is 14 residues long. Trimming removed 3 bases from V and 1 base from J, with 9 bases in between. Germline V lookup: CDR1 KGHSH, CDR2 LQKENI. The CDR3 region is CASSPGTKNTEAFF. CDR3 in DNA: TGTGCCAGCTCACCCGGGACCAAGAACACTGAAGCTTTCTTT.

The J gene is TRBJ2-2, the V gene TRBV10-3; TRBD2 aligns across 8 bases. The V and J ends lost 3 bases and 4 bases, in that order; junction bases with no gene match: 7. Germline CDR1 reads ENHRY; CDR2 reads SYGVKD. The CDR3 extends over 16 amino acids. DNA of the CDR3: TGTGCCATCAGTGATGGGTCGGGGGGGAGCACCGGGGAGCTGTTTTTT. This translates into CAISDGSGGSTGELFF.

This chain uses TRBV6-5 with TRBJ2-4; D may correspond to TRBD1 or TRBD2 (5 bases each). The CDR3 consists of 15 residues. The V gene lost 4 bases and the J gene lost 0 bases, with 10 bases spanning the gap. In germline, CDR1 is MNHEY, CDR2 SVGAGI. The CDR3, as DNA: TGTGCCAGCAGTTCCCAGGGAGTAGCCAAAAACATTCAGTACTTC. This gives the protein CASSSQGVAKNIQYF.

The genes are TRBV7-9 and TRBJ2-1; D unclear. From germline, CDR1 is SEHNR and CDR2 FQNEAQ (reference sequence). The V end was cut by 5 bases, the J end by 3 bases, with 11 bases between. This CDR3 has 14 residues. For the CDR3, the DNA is TGTGCCAGCAGCCCCGGAGCAGTCTACAATGAGCAGTTCTTC. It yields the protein CASSPGAVYNEQFF. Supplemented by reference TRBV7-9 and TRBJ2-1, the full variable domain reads DTGVSQNPRHKITKRGQNVTFRCDPISEHNRLYWYRQTLGQGPEFLTYFQNEAQLEKSRLLSDRFSAERPKGSFSTLEIQRTEQGDSAMYLCASSPGAVYNEQFFGPGTRLTVL.

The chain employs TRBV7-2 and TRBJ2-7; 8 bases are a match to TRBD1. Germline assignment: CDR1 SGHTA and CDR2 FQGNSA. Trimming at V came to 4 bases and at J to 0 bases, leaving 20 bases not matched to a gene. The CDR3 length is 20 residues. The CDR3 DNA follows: TGTGCCAGCAGCTCCCCTTCCAGGGGGCCCTTCATGACATCCTCCTACGAGCAGTACTTC. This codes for CASSSPSRGPFMTSSYEQYF.

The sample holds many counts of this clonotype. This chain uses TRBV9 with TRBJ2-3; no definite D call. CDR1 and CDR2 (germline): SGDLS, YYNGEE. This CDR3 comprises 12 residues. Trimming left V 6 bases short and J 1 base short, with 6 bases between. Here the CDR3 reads CASTWGTDTQYF. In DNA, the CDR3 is TGTGCCAGCACCTGGGGCACAGATACGCAGTATTTT.

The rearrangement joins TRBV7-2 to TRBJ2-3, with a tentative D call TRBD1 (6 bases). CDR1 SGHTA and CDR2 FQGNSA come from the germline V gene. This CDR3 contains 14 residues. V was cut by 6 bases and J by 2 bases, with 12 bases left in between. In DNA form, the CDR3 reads TGTGCCAGCAGTAACAGGGCCCTCACAGATACGCAGTATTTT. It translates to CASSNRALTDTQYF.

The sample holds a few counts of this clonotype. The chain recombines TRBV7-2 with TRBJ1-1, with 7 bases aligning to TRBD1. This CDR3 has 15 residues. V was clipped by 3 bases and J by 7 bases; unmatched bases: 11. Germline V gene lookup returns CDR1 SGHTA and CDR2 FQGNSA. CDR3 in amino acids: CASSFSPTQGVEAFF. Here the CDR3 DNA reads TGTGCCAGCAGCTTTAGCCCCACGCAGGGGGTTGAAGCTTTCTTT.

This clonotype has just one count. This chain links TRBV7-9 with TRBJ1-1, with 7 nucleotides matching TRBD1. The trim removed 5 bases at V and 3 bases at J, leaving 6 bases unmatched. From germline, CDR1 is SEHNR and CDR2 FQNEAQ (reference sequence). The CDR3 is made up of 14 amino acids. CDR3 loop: CASSGRDSYTEAFF. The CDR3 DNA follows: TGTGCCAGCAGCGGCCGGGACAGCTACACTGAAGCTTTCTTT.

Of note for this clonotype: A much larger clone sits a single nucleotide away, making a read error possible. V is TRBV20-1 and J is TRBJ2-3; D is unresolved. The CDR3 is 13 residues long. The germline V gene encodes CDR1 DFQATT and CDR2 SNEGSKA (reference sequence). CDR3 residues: CSARDGRADTRYF. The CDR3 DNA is TGCAGTGCTAGAGATGGTAGAGCAGATACGCGGTATTTT.